The 9 T cell receptor beta chains reported below all come from one sample, sequenced in a study of T-cell reconstitution after alpha-beta-depleted transplantation in children. Unique molecular identifiers were incorporated into the prepared TCRbeta library. In TCRdb, the PCR reads were re-called with MiXCR into one record per CDR3 protein. This repertoire shows roughly 790,000 distinct CDR3 sequences, 15% to 20% found once; its top ten account for just under 5%. This specimen was PBMCs, mostly from graft donor cells, taken 360 days after TCRalphabeta/CD19-depleted stem cell transplant. Receptors originate from a male patient aged 10-17 years who had a stem cell transplant for acute lymphoblastic leukemia, so the T cells may come from the graft donor.

This clonotype was counted a few times. In DNA form, the CDR3 reads TGCAGTGCGCCGGGACAGGCCTCCTACGAGCAGTACTTC. It specifies CSAPGQASYEQYF. The chain uses TRBV20-1 and TRBJ2-7; TRBD1 agrees at 8 bases. The V gene's germline CDR1 is DFQATT and CDR2 SNEGSKA (reference sequence). The V segment lost 6 bases and the J segment 0 bases; nucleotides outside the gene matches: 4. CDR3 size: 13 residues.

The gene calls are TRBV28 and TRBJ2-7; D remains unclear. Trimming removed 5 bases at V and 0 bases at J, with 5 bases between. The CDR3 loop spans 12 amino acids. Germline V CDR1 and CDR2: MDHEN, SYDVKM. CDR3 sequence (DNA): TGTGCCAGCAGTGGGGTCTCCTACGAGCAGTACTTC. This encodes CASSGVSYEQYF. Looking up the rest from reference TRBV28 and TRBJ2-7 gives the full variable domain: DVKVTQSSRYLVKRTGEKVFLECVQDMDHENMFWYRQDPGLGLRLIYFSYDVKMKEKGDIPEGYSVSREKKERFSLILESASTNQTSMYLCASSGVSYEQYFGPGTRLTVT.

This clonotype was seen a handful of times. This chain joins TRBV12-3 or TRBV12-4 and TRBJ1-2; TRBD1 matches 12 bases. This CDR3 spans 14 amino acids. Losses at the gene ends were 5 bases for V and 8 bases for J; bases not matched to a gene: 6. CDR3 nucleotides: TGTGCCAGCAGTGATTCCGGGACAGGGGGCGGCTACACCTTC. This encodes CASSDSGTGGGYTF.

This chain connects TRBV12-3 or TRBV12-4 to TRBJ2-1, with 8 bases lining up with TRBD2. The CDR3 contains 15 residues. V lost 8 bases, J lost 7 bases, and 13 bases stayed unmatched. CDR3 region: CASGSSGSLGNEQFF. DNA for the CDR3: TGTGCCAGCGGGTCCAGCGGGAGCTTGGGGAATGAGCAGTTCTTC.

V and J are TRBV5-1 and TRBJ2-4; no reliable D call. Deletions cut 4 bases from V and 2 bases from J, with 16 bases between. CDR3 size: 16 residues. The germline gives CDR1 SGHRS, CDR2 YFSETQ. This chain's CDR3 is CASSPHRAESKNIQYF. The CDR3 DNA sequence: TGCGCCAGCAGCCCCCATCGGGCGGAATCCAAAAACATTCAGTACTTC.

V gene TRBV20-1 combines with J gene TRBJ2-7; 10 bases are a match to TRBD2. Germline V lookup: CDR1 DFQATT, CDR2 SNEGSKA (reference sequence). V lost 1 base and J lost 6; bases outside the gene matches: 6. This CDR3 is built from 14 residues. The CDR3 region has the DNA TGCAGTGCTAGAGCCGGCCTAGCGGGAGTCGAGCAGTACTTC. It is translated as CSARAGLAGVEQYF.

The sample holds many counts of this clonotype. The J gene is TRBJ2-3, the V gene TRBV20-1, with TRBD2 matching 7 bases. Germline CDR1 DFQATT, CDR2 SNEGSKA (reference sequence). The CDR3 consists of 16 residues. After removal of 6 bases from V and 4 bases from J, the junction contained 16 bases not matched to a gene. The CDR3 nucleotides read TGCAGTGCCATCCGACTGGGGAGGGTGGGCTCAGATACGCAGTATTTT. It codes for CSAIRLGRVGSDTQYF.

This chain connects TRBV4-1 to TRBJ1-5, with D maybe TRBD1 (5 bases). CDR3 length: 16 residues. Germline assignment: CDR1 MGHRA and CDR2 YSYEKL. Trimming took off 1 base at V and 5 bases at J, with 15 bases between the two ends. The CDR3 sequence: CASSQVTAYRHQPQHF. The CDR3 nucleotides are TGCGCCAGCAGCCAAGTGACAGCCTATAGGCATCAGCCCCAGCATTTT.

The chain carries TRBV5-1 and TRBJ1-6, with D possibly TRBD1 on 6 matching bases. The germline V and J ends were trimmed by 3 bases and 0 bases, with 10 bases remaining between them. CDR1 is SGHRS and CDR2 is YFSETQ in the germline V gene. The length of the CDR3 is 16 residues. The CDR3 spells CASSSADSSYNSPLHF. The CDR3 DNA reads TGCGCCAGCAGCTCGGCGGACAGCTCCTATAATTCACCCCTCCACTTT.